A selection of T cell receptor beta chains follows, all from one sample in a study of tumor-infiltrating lymphocytes in primary liver carcinoma. TCRdb re-called the multiplex PCR reads through MiXCR, storing one row per CDR3 protein. Of 84,000 or so distinct CDR3 sequences in the sample, 72% were seen once. Sequencing was carried out using liver tumor tissue from sampling region 1. The origin of the receptors is a man aged 35 to 55 with primary liver carcinoma and hepatitis B virus infection. Each CDR3 is given with its conserved first and last residue. D genes are given only for firm matches. Clone size is given for some rows only: seen once, a few or many times, or a class if the clone is expanded.

v_call,j_call,clone_size,d_call,cdr3_nt,cdr3_aa
TRBV6-1,TRBJ2-1,NA,TRBD2,TGTGCCAGCAGTGAGTTGGTGACTGGCGGGAGTTTCATGTATGAGCAGTTCTTC,CASSELVTGGSFMYEQFF
TRBV11-2,TRBJ2-2,NA,NA,TGTACCAGCAGTACGAACACCGGGGAGCTGTTTTTT,CTSSTNTGELFF
TRBV11-2,TRBJ2-1,NA,NA,TGTACCAGCAGCTTAGGGTGGAGAGGGGACATCAATGAGCAGTTCTTC,CTSSLGWRGDINEQFF
TRBV12-3/TRBV12-4,TRBJ2-1,NA,TRBD2,TGTGCCAGCAGTAAAGGCCTAGCGGGAGGCCGGAGCTCCTACAATGAGCAGCTCTTC,CASSKGLAGGRSSYNEQLF
TRBV29-1,TRBJ2-3,many,NA,TGCAGCGTTGAAAGACAGGATAATCCCACAGATACGCAGTATTTT,CSVERQDNPTDTQYF
TRBV5-4,TRBJ2-2,NA,NA,TGTGCCAACAGCCCTTTTAGCGGAGGCACCGGGGAGCTTTTTTTT,CANSPFSGGTGELFF
TRBV19,TRBJ1-2,NA,NA,TGTGCCAGTAGAACTACAGGTGTCCCTTATGGCTACACCTTC,CASRTTGVPYGYTF
TRBV10-3,TRBJ2-3,NA,TRBD1,TGTGTCATCAGTGGGAGGACAGGGGAGGATATACAGTATTTT,CVISGRTGEDIQYF
TRBV11-2,TRBJ2-7,NA,NA,TGTGCCAGCAGCACGGCACCGGGTCCGGGCTACGGTCAATACTTC,CASSTAPGPGYGQYF
TRBV28,TRBJ2-7,many,NA,TGTGCCAGCAGTTCGGTTGACGGTTCGAGACCATCGCAGTACTTC,CASSSVDGSRPSQYF
TRBV6-1,TRBJ1-5,NA,NA,TGTGCCACCTGCGATACAGGTGATGTCCCCCAGCACTTT,CATCDTGDVPQHF
TRBV7-9,TRBJ2-7,many,NA,TGTGCCAGCAGCCCCCGTTCAGGGTCCGAGCAGTACTTC,CASSPRSGSEQYF
TRBV6-5,TRBJ2-5,NA,TRBD1,TGTGCCAGCAGCAGGACAGGGTCCCAGGAGACCCAGTACTTC,CASSRTGSQETQYF
TRBV6-1,TRBJ2-7,many,NA,TGTGCCAGCACTCGGATATACGAGCAGTACTTC,CASTRIYEQYF
TRBV12-3/TRBV12-4,TRBJ2-3,NA,NA,TGTACCAGCAGTTTACAGGACAACACAGATACGCGGTATTTT,CTSSLQDNTDTRYF
TRBV6-1,TRBJ2-1,NA,TRBD2,TGTGCTGGCATTGCACTAGCGGGCCTGCACAATGAGCAGTTATTC,CAGIALAGLHNEQLF
TRBV10-2,TRBJ2-3,many,NA,TGCGCCAGCGGGAGGAGCACAGATACGCAGTATTTT,CASGRSTDTQYF
TRBV6-6,TRBJ2-5,NA,NA,TGTCCCAGCAGTTCGGATGTCCGCCAAGAGACCCAGTACTTC,CPSSSDVRQETQYF
TRBV11-2,TRBJ2-7,NA,NA,TGTGCCATCAGCTTAGTGAGGGGGAGCTCCTACGAGCAGTATTTC,CAISLVRGSSYEQYF
TRBV5-4,TRBJ2-3,many,NA,TGTGCCAGCAGCTGGAGCGGAGGCCGCACAGATACGCAGTATTTT,CASSWSGGRTDTQYF
TRBV10-3,TRBJ2-7,NA,NA,TGTGCCATCAGTCAATGGTCCGACCAGTACTTC,CAISQWSDQYF
TRBV2,TRBJ1-1,once,NA,TGTGCCAGCATTGCCAATTTGAACACTGAATCTTTCTTT,CASIANLNTESFF
TRBV11-2,TRBJ2-1,NA,NA,TGTGCCAGCATCCCCAGACCGTCGGGGGCGGCCCATGAGCAGTTCTTC,CASIPRPSGAAHEQFF
TRBV2,TRBJ2-7,NA,NA,TGTACCAGCAGTTGGATAGGGAACTCCTACGAGCAGTACTTC,CTSSWIGNSYEQYF
TRBV28,TRBJ1-5,few,NA,TGTGCCAGCAGACTTTCACCACGGGCAGGGAAAAACAGCAATCAGCCCCAGCATTTT,CASRLSPRAGKNSNQPQHF
TRBV11-2,TRBJ2-1,NA,NA,TGCGCTAGCAGTTCAGCGGGCCCTGCGAATGAGCAGTTCTTC,CASSSAGPANEQFF
TRBV11-3,TRBJ2-1,NA,NA,TGTGTCGGCAGCCCCCGTGACAAGGGCGAGCAGTTCTTC,CVGSPRDKGEQFF
TRBV11-1,TRBJ1-4,NA,TRBD1,TGTGTCAGCAGCCATAACAGGGGACCTAATGAAAGACTGTTTTTT,CVSSHNRGPNERLFF
TRBV7-3,TRBJ2-3,NA,NA,TGTACCAGCAGCTTAACCGGGACTAGCACAGATACGCAGTATTTT,CTSSLTGTSTDTQYF
TRBV10-3,TRBJ2-1,many,NA,TGTGCCATCAGTCAACAGGGAAATGAGCAGTTCTTC,CAISQQGNEQFF